This passage covers 32 T cell receptor beta chains from one sample sequenced in a study of circulating and synovial CD4+ cells in juvenile arthritis. Some clones are missing from TCRdb's copy, which holds only in-frame ones; the method was immunoSEQ multiplex PCR. The sample yields roughly 33,000 clones, nearly 95% seen once. Sequencing input: CD4+ T cells from blood. These TCRs come from a human donor with juvenile idiopathic arthritis.

The chain joins TRBV4-3 to TRBJ2-3; D is undetermined. V was shortened by 1 base and J by 3 bases, with 5 bases between the two germline ends. From germline, CDR1 is LGHNA and CDR2 YSLEER. The CDR3 contains 13 residues. The CDR3 sequence: CASSQGETDTQYF. CDR3 nucleotide sequence: TGCGCCAGCAGCCAAGGAGAAACAGATACGCAGTATTTT.

V usage is TRBV7-2 and J usage is TRBJ2-7; TRBD1 agrees at 10 bases. V shed 1 base, J shed 5 bases, and the junction held 11 bases outside the gene matches. This CDR3 region has 17 residues. From germline, CDR1 is SGHTA and CDR2 FQGNSA. The CDR3 here is CASSLVTSGTGANEQYF. As DNA, the CDR3 is TGTGCCAGCAGCTTAGTTACTTCCGGGACAGGGGCAAACGAGCAGTACTTC. Full variable domain (rest looked up from reference TRBV7-2 and TRBJ2-7): GAGVSQSPSNKVTEKGKDVELRCDPISGHTALYWYRQSLGQGLEFLIYFQGNSAPDKSGLPSDRFSAERTGGSVSTLTIQRTQQEDSAVYLCASSLVTSGTGANEQYFGPGTRLTVT.

V is TRBV2 and J is TRBJ2-1, with 9 bases matching TRBD2. Germline assignment: CDR1 SNHLY and CDR2 FYNNEI. V trimming: 9 bases; J trimming: 1 base; junction bases outside the gene matches: 7. The CDR3 extends over 15 amino acids. The CDR3 sequence is CASATSGLSYNEQFF. Written as DNA, the CDR3 is TGTGCCAGTGCTACTAGCGGGCTTTCCTACAATGAGCAGTTCTTC.

The rearrangement links TRBV28 to TRBJ1-2, with D uncertain. V shed 6 bases and J shed 2 bases, with 13 bases lying between them. The germline V gene has CDR1 MDHEN and CDR2 SYDVKM. There are 14 residues in the CDR3. DNA of the CDR3: TGTGCCAGCAGCACGGACTCGGGAAACTATGGCTACACCTTC. This encodes CASSTDSGNYGYTF.

In nucleotides, the CDR3 is TGTGCCAGTAGTATCGCGATAGGAGGCACTGAAGCTTTCTTT. This gives the protein CASSIAIGGTEAFF. This rearrangement joins TRBV19 to TRBJ1-1; D ambiguous. Trimming removed 3 bases at V and 4 bases at J, with 12 bases between. The CDR3 spans 14 residues. The germline gives CDR1 LNHDA, CDR2 SQIVND (reference sequence).

In its sample, this clone was seen once. The V and J genes are TRBV5-8 and TRBJ2-3; TRBD1 matches 8 bases. The length of the CDR3 is 13 residues. Germline assignment: CDR1 SGHTS and CDR2 YDEGEE. Trimming took 5 bases from V and 2 from J; bases not matched to a gene: 1. Written as DNA, the CDR3 is TGTGCCAGCAGGGGACAGGACACAGATACGCAGTATTTT. Translated: CASRGQDTDTQYF.

The V and J genes are TRBV6-5 and TRBJ1-2; maybe TRBD1 (6 bases). CDR1 and CDR2 (germline): MNHEY, SVGAGI. The CDR3 spans 14 residues. Trimming pared 6 bases from V and 6 bases from J, leaving 17 bases between. CDR3 coding DNA: TGTGCCAGCAGGGTCCGGGACAAGCTCCATGGCTACACCTTC. Protein sequence: CASRVRDKLHGYTF.

This chain links TRBV5-1 with TRBJ2-5; the D gene is possibly TRBD2 (5 bases). Germline-derived CDR1 and CDR2 are SGHRS and YFSETQ. Between the trimmed V and J ends, which lost 4 bases and 2 bases, there was a span of 12 bases. The CDR3 is 14 residues long. CDR3 sequence: CASSLTGVQETQYF. CDR3 DNA sequence: TGCGCCAGCAGCCTGACCGGGGTTCAAGAGACCCAGTACTTC.

This chain links TRBV5-6 with TRBJ2-5, with D possibly being TRBD2 (5 bases). Germline assignment: CDR1 SGHDT and CDR2 YYEEEE. The CDR3 has 15 residues. V lost 4 bases to trimming and J lost 5 bases, with 18 bases between them. CDR3 protein: CASSRGLFEVETQYF. The CDR3 nucleotides read TGTGCCAGCAGCCGAGGACTTTTCGAGGTCGAGACCCAGTACTTC.

This clone was counted a single time. The chain carries TRBV27 and TRBJ2-1; TRBD2 matches at 11 bases. The V gene's germline CDR1 is MNHEY and CDR2 SMNVEV (reference sequence). The CDR3 runs to 19 residues. V shed 6 bases, J shed 4 bases, and the junction held 17 bases outside the gene matches. In nucleotides, the CDR3 is TGTGCCAGCAGGCCTACAGGAGCTAGCGGGGGGCCGTATTACAATGAGCAGTTCTTC. Its protein product is CASRPTGASGGPYYNEQFF.

This clone showed up just a few times. The chain uses TRBV11-2 and TRBJ2-7; D perhaps matches TRBD1 (6 bases). The length of the CDR3 is 14 residues. The V gene's germline CDR1 is SGHAT and CDR2 FQNNGV. V lost 6 bases and J lost 2, with 14 bases in between. CDR3 in DNA: TGTGCCAGCAGTTCTACAGGGCACGCCTACGAGCAGTACTTC. Translating gives CASSSTGHAYEQYF.

The V gene is TRBV7-2, the J gene TRBJ2-4, with D possibly TRBD1 on 5 matching bases. This CDR3 has 14 residues. V was pared by 1 base and J by 7 bases, with 11 bases between. The germline CDR1 and CDR2 sequences are SGHTA and FQGNSA. The CDR3 protein is CASSLVSGKNIQYF. CDR3 in DNA: TGTGCCAGCAGCTTAGTGTCAGGGAAGAACATTCAGTACTTC.

This chain links TRBV19 with TRBJ1-1; D is ambiguous. This CDR3 is 13 amino acids long. V lost 4 bases and J 1 base, leaving 7 bases between the germline ends. Per the germline V gene, CDR1 is LNHDA and CDR2 is SQIVND (reference sequence). The CDR3 DNA reads TGTGCCAGTAGTACCGGCGGGAACACTGAAGCTTTCTTT. Amino acids: CASSTGGNTEAFF.

The count of this clone is one. The conserved closing phenylalanine or tryptophan is absent in this CDR3, likely reflecting a read error. The chain couples TRBV28 to TRBJ1-2; 8 nucleotides agree with TRBD1. Germline loops: CDR1 MDHEN, CDR2 SYDVKM. Trimming took 9 bases from V and 2 from J; bases not matched to a gene: 5. The CDR3 runs to 13 residues. Written as DNA, the CDR3 is TGTGCCAGTCACAGGGGGAACAACTATGGCTACACCCTC. It yields the protein CASHRGNNYGYTL.

This chain links TRBV27 with TRBJ2-5; weak D call: TRBD1 (6 bases). The CDR3 sequence is 14 residues long. V lost 2 bases and J 5 bases, leaving 12 bases between the germline ends. Looked up from germline, CDR1 is MNHEY and CDR2 is SMNVEV (reference sequence). The CDR3 coding sequence is TGTGCCAGCAGTTTAATAGACAGGCCGGAGACCCAGTACTTC. Translating it yields CASSLIDRPETQYF.

V is TRBV7-2 and J is TRBJ2-7; D gene ambiguous. Germline CDR1 SGHTA, CDR2 FQGNSA. This CDR3 contains 11 residues. Trimming left V 5 bases short and J 3 bases short, with 5 bases between. CDR3 sequence reads: CASSPDYEQYF. Written as DNA, the CDR3 is TGTGCCAGCAGCCCAGACTACGAGCAGTACTTC.

The chain is built from TRBV7-2 and TRBJ1-2; the D gene is possibly TRBD1 (5 bases). The CDR3 is 14 amino acids. In germline, CDR1 is SGHTA, CDR2 FQGNSA. Trimming stripped 5 bases from V and 3 bases from J, with 13 bases between. The CDR3 DNA reads TGTGCCAGCAGCAGCAGGGTTCAGGACTATGGCTACACCTTC. Encoded protein: CASSSRVQDYGYTF. Full variable domain (missing parts from reference TRBV7-2 and TRBJ1-2): GAGVSQSPSNKVTEKGKDVELRCDPISGHTALYWYRQSLGQGLEFLIYFQGNSAPDKSGLPSDRFSAERTGGSVSTLTIQRTQQEDSAVYLCASSSRVQDYGYTFGSGTRLTVV.

This clone appeared once. This chain links TRBV20-1 with TRBJ2-3, with D uncertain. Germline V gives CDR1 DFQATT, CDR2 SNEGSKA (reference sequence). The CDR3 extends over 11 amino acids. V gave up 2 bases and J gave up 3 bases, with 3 bases separating them. The CDR3 sequence: CSARLTDTQYF. CDR3 bases: TGCAGTGCTAGACTGACAGATACGCAGTATTTT.

The table lists this clone with a count of one. The CDR3: CASGLEERETQYF. DNA for the CDR3: TGTGCTAGTGGTTTAGAGGAGAGAGAGACCCAGTACTTC. The chain carries TRBV12-5 and TRBJ2-5, with no clear D. Trimming left V 3 bases short and J 4 bases short, with 9 bases between. The CDR3 extends over 13 amino acids. Germline CDR1 is LGHNT and CDR2 is FRNRAP.

The genes are TRBV28 and TRBJ2-1; D perhaps matches TRBD2 (5 bases). Trimming removed 3 bases from V and 6 bases from J, with 9 bases in between. This CDR3 is built from 13 residues. CDR1 and CDR2 from the germline V gene are MDHEN and SYDVKM. The chain's CDR3 is CASSFPSTNEQFF. The CDR3 DNA reads TGTGCCAGCAGTTTCCCTAGCACCAATGAGCAGTTCTTC.

V and J are TRBV15 and TRBJ2-2; 9 bases map to TRBD2. This CDR3 has 15 residues. Germline lookup yields CDR1 LNHNV and CDR2 YYDKDF (reference sequence). V lost 8 bases and J lost 4; bases outside the gene matches: 8. The CDR3 DNA is TGTGCCACCCAGGGGCGGGGGGGCGGCACCGGGGAGCTGTTTTTT. It specifies CATQGRGGGTGELFF.

The V and J genes are TRBV29-1 and TRBJ1-5; unclear D gene. In germline, CDR1 is SQVTM, CDR2 ANQGSEA. The V gene lost 4 bases and the J gene lost 2 bases, with 9 bases spanning the gap. The CDR3 is 13 amino acids. This chain's CDR3 is CSVAGEGNQPQHF. CDR3 sequence (DNA): TGCAGCGTTGCCGGGGAGGGCAATCAGCCCCAGCATTTT.

The CDR3 here is CASSQGLAGGQPDTQYF. CDR3 DNA: TGTGCCAGCAGCCAGGGACTAGCGGGGGGGCAGCCAGATACGCAGTATTTT. The V call is TRBV13, the J call TRBJ2-3; 16 bases are a match to TRBD2. The J segment lost 4 bases and the V segment lost 5 bases, leaving 6 bases of the junction unmatched. The CDR3 is 17 amino acids. Germline CDR1 PRHDT, CDR2 FYEKMQ (reference sequence).

J is TRBJ1-2 and V is TRBV19, with D hard to call. Trimming took 11 bases from V and 1 from J, leaving 20 bases between them. The length of the CDR3 is 15 residues. Germline assignment: CDR1 LNHDA and CDR2 SQIVND (reference sequence). The CDR3 nucleotides are TGTGCCGTATCCTCCGTGGGCCTCCATAACTATGGCTACACCTTC. It is translated as CAVSSVGLHNYGYTF.

V gene TRBV7-2 combines with J gene TRBJ1-2, with 8 bases identical to TRBD1. Unmatched junction bases numbered 12, after V lost 4 bases and J lost 5 bases. The CDR3 totals 16 residues. Germline-derived CDR1 and CDR2 are SGHTA and FQGNSA. The chain's CDR3 is CASSSRVATGEYGYTF. In DNA form, the CDR3 reads TGTGCCAGCAGCTCACGGGTGGCGACAGGGGAGTATGGCTACACCTTC.

The chain links TRBV5-1 to TRBJ2-6; unclear D gene. This CDR3 has 15 amino acids. Germline loops: CDR1 SGHRS, CDR2 YFSETQ. Trimming stripped 3 bases from V and 1 base from J, with 8 bases between. The CDR3 DNA follows: TGCGCCAGCAGCTCCCCTAGTTCTGGGGCCAACGTCCTGACTTTC. Translated: CASSSPSSGANVLTF.

This chain joins TRBV9 and TRBJ2-3, with D perhaps matching TRBD2 (6 bases). The CDR3 loop spans 15 amino acids. V lost 0 bases, J lost 3 bases, and 11 bases lay in between. Germline V gene sequence: CDR1 SGDLS, CDR2 YYNGEE. The CDR3 reads CASSVGLAQTDTQYF. The CDR3 DNA reads TGTGCCAGCAGCGTAGGGCTAGCGCAGACAGATACGCAGTATTTT. The full variable domain, completed using reference TRBV9 and TRBJ2-3, is DSGVTQTPKHLITATGQRVTLRCSPRSGDLSVYWYQQSLDQGLQFLIQYYNGEERAKGNILERFSAQQFPDLHSELNLSSLELGDSALYFCASSVGLAQTDTQYFGPGTRLTVL.

The J gene is TRBJ1-3, the V gene TRBV4-1; 7 nucleotides line up with TRBD1. This CDR3 comprises 16 residues. J gave up 0 bases and V 4 bases, and 6 bases lay outside the gene matches. Per the germline V gene, CDR1 is MGHRA and CDR2 is YSYEKL. CDR3 nucleotide sequence: TGCGCCAGCAGCCTCCAAGGGACAGCCTCTGGAAACACCATATATTTT. Encoded protein: CASSLQGTASGNTIYF.

The V call is TRBV5-4, the J call TRBJ1-2; D ambiguous. This CDR3 comprises 14 residues. V was shortened by 1 base and J by 4 bases, with 11 bases between the two germline ends. Germline CDR1 is SGHNT and CDR2 is YYREEE (reference sequence). The CDR3 sequence: CASSLQAYRYGYTF. The CDR3 region has the DNA TGTGCCAGCAGCTTGCAAGCCTACCGCTATGGCTACACCTTC.

The V call is TRBV10-3, the J call TRBJ2-7, with TRBD1 identical over 8 bases. CDR1 and CDR2 (germline): ENHRY, SYGVKD. Trimming took 8 bases from V and 2 from J; bases not matched to a gene: 8. The CDR3 loop spans 14 amino acids. The CDR3 nucleotides are TGTGCCATCGGGTCTCAGGGGGCCGCCTACGAGCAGTACTTC. Its translation is CAIGSQGAAYEQYF.

The genes are TRBV6-6 and TRBJ1-5; 10 bases fit TRBD1. CDR1 is MNHNY, CDR2 SVGAGI, per germline (reference sequence). CDR3 size: 15 residues. The V gene end was trimmed by 0 bases and the J gene end by 9 bases; junction bases not matched to a gene: 5. CDR3 sequence reads: CASSYSTGTGVPQHF. The CDR3 bases are TGTGCCAGCAGTTACTCTACCGGGACAGGGGTGCCCCAGCATTTT.

The CDR3: CASSPKQESLAKNIQYF. CDR3 DNA sequence: TGCGCCAGCAGCCCAAAACAGGAAAGTCTAGCCAAAAACATTCAGTACTTC. The J gene is TRBJ2-4, the V gene TRBV4-1, with TRBD1 as a possible D gene (5 bases). The CDR3 has 17 residues. V lost 4 bases and J 0 bases, leaving 16 bases between the germline ends. Germline CDR1 reads MGHRA; CDR2 reads YSYEKL.